One T cell receptor beta chain is described in this entry. Its antigen is currently unknown. This specimen belongs to a study of T cells expressing NK-cell markers. TCRdb reprocessed the 5' RACE reads and keeps a single row for each CDR3 protein, giving no DNA. The listing contains around 280,000 distinct CDR3 sequences. Study outcomes and limitations: For five or six donors, the dominant NKG2C+ clonotypes made up about 1.0-8% of their CD8+ T cells.

Germline V gene sequence: CDR1 SGHAT, CDR2 FQDESV (reference sequence). The CDR3 has 18 amino acids. This TCR was sampled from a man aged 18 to 29 in good health. The sample comprised blood T cells: a sorted CD56 or NKG2C T cell subset, CD4+ or CD8+ T cells, or bulk PBMC T cells (not recorded which). The chain employs TRBV11-1 and TRBJ2-1; TCRdb reports TRBD1, a call that lacks DNA to check it against. The CDR3 region is CASSSRGRGRSSYNEQFF. Complete variable domain (other parts from reference TRBV11-1 and TRBJ2-1): EAEVAQSPRYKITEKSQAVAFWCDPISGHATLYWYRQILGQGPELLVQFQDESVVDDSQLPKDRFSAERLKGVDSTLKIQPAELGDSAMYLCASSSRGRGRSSYNEQFFGPGTRLTVL.